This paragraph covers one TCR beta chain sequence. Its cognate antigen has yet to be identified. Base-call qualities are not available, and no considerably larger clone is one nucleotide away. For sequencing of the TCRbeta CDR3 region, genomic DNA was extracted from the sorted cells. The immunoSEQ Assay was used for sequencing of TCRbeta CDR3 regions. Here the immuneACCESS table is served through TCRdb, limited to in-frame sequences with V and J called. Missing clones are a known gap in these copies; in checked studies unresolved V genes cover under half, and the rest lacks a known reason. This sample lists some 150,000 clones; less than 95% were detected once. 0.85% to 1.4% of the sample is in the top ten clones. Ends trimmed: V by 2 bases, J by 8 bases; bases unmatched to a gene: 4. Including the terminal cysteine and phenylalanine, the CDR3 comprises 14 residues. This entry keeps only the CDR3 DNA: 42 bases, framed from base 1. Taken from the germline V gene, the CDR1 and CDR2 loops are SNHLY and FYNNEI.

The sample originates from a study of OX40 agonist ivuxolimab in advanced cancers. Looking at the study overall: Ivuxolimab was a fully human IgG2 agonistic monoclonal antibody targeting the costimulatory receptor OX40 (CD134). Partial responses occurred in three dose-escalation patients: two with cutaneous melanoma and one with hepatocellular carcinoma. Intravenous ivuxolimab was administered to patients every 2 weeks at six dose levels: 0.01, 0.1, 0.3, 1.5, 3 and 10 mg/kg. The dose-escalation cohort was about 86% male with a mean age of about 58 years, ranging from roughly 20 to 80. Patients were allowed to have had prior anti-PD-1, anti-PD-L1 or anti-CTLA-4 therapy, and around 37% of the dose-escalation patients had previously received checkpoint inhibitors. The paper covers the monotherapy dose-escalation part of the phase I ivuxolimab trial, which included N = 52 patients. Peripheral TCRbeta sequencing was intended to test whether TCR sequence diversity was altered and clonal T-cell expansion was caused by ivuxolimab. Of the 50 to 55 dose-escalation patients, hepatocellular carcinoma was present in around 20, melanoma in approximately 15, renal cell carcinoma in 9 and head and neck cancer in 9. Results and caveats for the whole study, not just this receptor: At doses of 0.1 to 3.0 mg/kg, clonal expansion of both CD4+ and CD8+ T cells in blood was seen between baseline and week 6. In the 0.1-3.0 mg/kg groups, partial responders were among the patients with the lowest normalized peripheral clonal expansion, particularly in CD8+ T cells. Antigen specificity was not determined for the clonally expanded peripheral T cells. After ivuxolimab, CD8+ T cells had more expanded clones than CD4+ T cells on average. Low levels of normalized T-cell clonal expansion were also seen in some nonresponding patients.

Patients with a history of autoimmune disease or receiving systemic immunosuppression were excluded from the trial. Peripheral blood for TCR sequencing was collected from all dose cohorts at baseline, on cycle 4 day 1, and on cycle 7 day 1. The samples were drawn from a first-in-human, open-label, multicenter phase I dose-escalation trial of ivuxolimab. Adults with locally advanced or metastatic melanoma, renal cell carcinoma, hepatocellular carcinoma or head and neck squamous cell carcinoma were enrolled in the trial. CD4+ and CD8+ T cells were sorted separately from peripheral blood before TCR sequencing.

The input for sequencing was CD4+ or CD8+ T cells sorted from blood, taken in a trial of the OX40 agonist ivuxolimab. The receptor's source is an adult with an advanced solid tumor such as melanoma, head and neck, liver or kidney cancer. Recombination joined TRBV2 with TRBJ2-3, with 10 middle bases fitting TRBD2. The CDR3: CASSETSGTPTQYF. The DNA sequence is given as TGTGCCAGCAGTGAAACTAGCGGGACCCCTACGCAGTATTTT.